This T cell receptor beta chain was profiled in a study of long-term antiretroviral therapy in people with HIV. Researchers report immunoSEQ v3.0 was run at survey level. Sequenced by immunoSEQ multiplex PCR; TCRdb stores in-frame clones only, minus some. The sample has around 29,000 clones, roughly 95% seen once. Every sample had about 0.9-10 million cryopreserved PBMC in it before DNA extraction. The material sequenced was unsorted PBMCs, taken 6 to 6.5 years after starting antiretroviral therapy. The sequence was obtained from a man aged 25 to 40 with HIV.

CDR3 coding DNA: TGTGCCAGCAGCCTCCCGGGATTATCTGGAAACACCATATATTTT. It yields the protein CASSLPGLSGNTIYF. The chain couples TRBV7-9 to TRBJ1-3; D gene unclear. This CDR3 contains 15 residues. V lost 5 bases, J lost 1 base, and 12 bases lay in between. Per germline, CDR1 SEHNR and CDR2 FQNEAQ (reference sequence).